These 12 T cell receptor beta chains share one sample of origin, sequenced in a study of CD4 and CD8 cells across lung adenocarcinoma regions. MiXCR, run by TCRdb on the PCR reads, gives a single entry per CDR3 protein. Of around 10,000 distinct CDR3 sequences detected, approximately 49% appear once; the ten largest clones hold 15% to 20%. Sequencing was done on a sample of CD4+ T cells from the margin of a lung tumor. The receptors come from a female donor with lung adenocarcinoma. The CD4 and CD8 labels of this study may be unreliable.

This clonotype has more than one count but fewer than ten. This chain links TRBV20-1 with TRBJ2-3; no clear D gene. Trimming shortened V by 5 bases and J by 3 bases, and 21 bases separated the two germline ends. Germline V gives CDR1 DFQATT, CDR2 SNEGSKA (reference sequence). The CDR3 has 16 residues. CDR3 nucleotides: TGCAGTGCTCGGACCCTTGGGAAGGGTCGGACAGATACGCAGTATTTT. This encodes CSARTLGKGRTDTQYF.

The CDR3 sequence is CASSSDRADTEAFF. Written as DNA, the CDR3 is TGTGCCAGCAGTTCGGACAGGGCGGACACTGAAGCTTTCTTT. The V and J genes are TRBV6-5 and TRBJ1-1; TRBD1 agrees at 8 bases. This CDR3 is 14 amino acids long. Germline values: CDR1 MNHEY, CDR2 SVGAGI. V lost 4 bases, J lost 3 bases, and 4 bases stayed unmatched.

This clonotype appeared a few times. The genes are TRBV7-2 and TRBJ2-1; D uncertain. The DNA end favors TRBJ2-7, so the J call may be wrong. The CDR3 spans 12 residues. Germline CDR1 and CDR2: SGHTA and FQGNSA. CDR3 amino acids: CASSRMGFEQYF. In DNA form, the CDR3 reads TGTGCCAGCAGCCGAATGGGGTTCGAGCAGTACTTC.

This sequence joins TRBV10-3 and TRBJ2-5, with 8 bases fitting TRBD1. This CDR3 region has 22 residues. V shed 0 bases and J 1 base; nucleotides not matched to a gene: 22. Germline V gives CDR1 ENHRY, CDR2 SYGVKD. For the CDR3, the DNA is TGTGCCATCAGTGAGTCGACAGGGGTCGCGGGGCAGGGGGGCCGTGTCCAAGAGACCCAGTACTTC. Encoded protein: CAISESTGVAGQGGRVQETQYF.

The chain combines TRBV15 with TRBJ2-2, with D possibly being TRBD2 (5 bases). V lost 0 bases to trimming and J lost 4 bases, with 9 bases between them. Per the germline V gene, CDR1 is LNHNV and CDR2 is YYDKDF (reference sequence). This CDR3 spans 15 amino acids. The CDR3 DNA follows: TGTGCCACCAGCAGAGAGCGGACTCCCACCGGGGAGCTGTTTTTT. It specifies CATSRERTPTGELFF.

The chain couples TRBV6-1 to TRBJ2-4; tentative D call: TRBD2 (7 bases). Looked up from germline, CDR1 is MNHNS and CDR2 is SASEGT. The CDR3 spans 15 residues. The CDR3, as DNA: TGTGGCAGGGGTGATGGGGGGGGTGACCAAAACATTCAGTACTTC. It yields the protein CGRGDGGGDQNIQYF.

The chain has TRBV5-4 and TRBJ2-5; 8 positions agree with TRBD2. The germline V gene encodes CDR1 SGHNT and CDR2 YYREEE (reference sequence). The V gene end was trimmed by 3 bases and the J gene end by 2 bases; junction bases not matched to a gene: 9. This CDR3 comprises 16 residues. The CDR3 nucleotides read TGTGCCAGCAGCTGGGGTAGGGGACTAGGGCAAGAGACCCAGTACTTC. The encoded protein is CASSWGRGLGQETQYF.

This chain connects TRBV6-2 or TRBV6-3 to TRBJ2-3, with TRBD2 as a possible D gene (7 bases). V lost 7 bases and J lost 9, with 23 bases in between. CDR3 length: 15 amino acids. CDR1 MNHEY and CDR2 SVGEGT come from the germline V gene. CDR3 protein: CASTQTHRGAATQYF. As DNA, the CDR3 is TGTGCCAGCACCCAAACTCATCGGGGGGCAGCGACGCAGTATTTT.

Of note for this clonotype: A read error may produce the germline difference seen at one junction end. V and J are TRBV27 and TRBJ2-3; no clear D gene. CDR1 is MNHEY and CDR2 is SMNVEV in the germline V gene (reference sequence). This CDR3 spans 14 amino acids. The CDR3 DNA reads as TGCCGCGTCTGGTCTGTGCGCGCCAAAAACACTCAGTACTTT. It is translated as CRVWSVRAKNTQYF.

The table lists this clonotype with many counts. The V call is TRBV6-1, the J call TRBJ1-1; the D gene is possibly TRBD1 (6 bases). V gave up 6 bases and J gave up 1 base, with 9 bases separating them. The CDR3 runs to 13 residues. From germline, CDR1 is MNHNS and CDR2 SASEGT. The CDR3 protein is CASRLDRNTEAFF. CDR3 nucleotides: TGTGCCAGCAGACTGGACAGGAACACTGAAGCTTTCTTT.

In DNA form, the CDR3 reads TGTGCCAGCAGCCGCGGTCTAAGTCCCTACAATGAGCAGTACTTC. Translation gives CASSRGLSPYNEQYF. This chain joins TRBV7-2 and TRBJ2-1; D is unclear. Gene TRBJ2-7 matches the end of the DNA better, so the J call may be wrong. The CDR3 is 15 residues long. Germline CDR1 and CDR2: SGHTA and FQGNSA.

The table lists this clonotype with many counts. The V call is TRBV6-5, the J call TRBJ2-2; no firm D call. The CDR3 loop spans 18 amino acids. The V and J ends lost 0 bases and 0 bases respectively, with 14 bases between them. Germline loops: CDR1 MNHEY, CDR2 SVGAGI. The CDR3 here is CASSYSRRMRANTGELFF. CDR3 nucleotides: TGTGCCAGCAGTTACTCGAGGCGGATGCGAGCGAACACCGGGGAGCTGTTTTTT.